This is a list of T cell receptor beta chains from one sample in a study of T cell responses to AZD1222 COVID-19 vaccine. TCRdb keeps only in-frame clones here, not all; method: immunoSEQ multiplex PCR. The sample holds around 140,000 clones, 80% to 90% seen once. Source: peripheral blood, taken on day 0 of AZD1222 vaccination. These receptors were obtained from an adult in good health. Both conserved end residues are part of each CDR3. The D gene is left open where the match is weak. A row's size may be missing; if present it is once, few, many or a size class.

TRBV29-1,TRBJ1-1,.,.,CSVEDHTEAFF,TGCAGCGTTGAAGACCACACTGAAGCTTTCTTT
TRBV6-4,TRBJ2-1,TRBD2,few,CASSDSAAGGYNEQFF,TGTGCCAGCAGTGACTCAGCGGCGGGGGGGTACAATGAGCAGTTCTTC
TRBV5-1,TRBJ1-2,.,.,CASSQISDNYGYTF,TGCGCCAGCAGCCAAATCTCCGATAACTATGGCTACACCTTC
TRBV30,TRBJ2-2,TRBD2,.,CAWSPVSGRSGELFF,TGTGCCTGGAGTCCCGTTTCCGGGAGGAGCGGGGAGCTGTTTTTT
TRBV5-3,TRBJ2-1,TRBD2,.,CARTGRREQFF,TGTGCCAGAACCGGGAGGCGTGAGCAGTTCTTC
TRBV11-2,TRBJ2-1,.,.,CASSPRLSEGEQFF,TGTGCCAGCAGCCCCCGATTGTCGGAGGGTGAGCAGTTCTTC
TRBV7-9,TRBJ2-5,.,once,CASSLSGETQYF,TGTGCCAGCAGCCTCTCGGGGGAGACCCAGTACTTC
TRBV25-1,TRBJ2-3,TRBD1,.,CASSQDRRSTDTQYF,TGTGCCAGCAGCCAGGACAGGCGAAGCACAGATACGCAGTATTTT
TRBV19,TRBJ1-2,.,.,CASSIVGARYGYTF,TGTGCCAGTAGTATAGTGGGGGCGCGGTATGGCTACACCTTC
TRBV7-8,TRBJ2-7,.,.,CASSLAANYEQYF,TGTGCCAGCAGCTTAGCGGCCAACTACGAGCAGTACTTC
TRBV15,TRBJ1-4,.,.,CATSPGAQSTNEKLFF,TGTGCCACCAGCCCGGGGGCTCAAAGTACTAATGAAAAACTGTTTTTT
TRBV14,TRBJ2-2,.,.,CASSQVIPFGTGELFF,TGTGCCAGCAGCCAAGTGATCCCGTTTGGTACCGGGGAGCTGTTTTTT
TRBV15,TRBJ1-1,.,.,CATSRRADTEAFF,TGTGCCACCAGCAGAAGGGCGGACACTGAAGCTTTCTTT
TRBV30,TRBJ2-2,TRBD1,.,CACHPGQGAGGELFF,TGTGCCTGCCACCCGGGACAGGGGGCCGGCGGGGAGCTGTTTTTT
TRBV20-1,TRBJ1-3,.,few,CSATAGNTIYF,TGCAGTGCTACGGCAGGGAACACCATATATTTT
TRBV27,TRBJ1-2,.,once,CASSPSWQGYGYTF,TGTGCCAGCAGTCCCTCCTGGCAGGGGTATGGCTACACCTTC
TRBV15,TRBJ2-2,.,.,CATSRVNTGELFF,TGTGCCACCAGCAGAGTTAACACCGGGGAGCTGTTTTTT
TRBV4-2,TRBJ2-1,.,.,CASSQDLGLSSYNEQFF,TGTGCCAGCAGCCAAGATTTAGGACTAAGCTCCTACAATGAGCAGTTCTTC
TRBV29-1,TRBJ1-4,.,.,CSATGRGSTNEKLFF,TGCAGCGCCACGGGCAGGGGTTCAACTAATGAAAAACTGTTTTTT
TRBV5-1,TRBJ2-1,.,.,CASSSGWVGIVGGNEQFF,TGCGCCAGCAGCTCCGGATGGGTAGGGATAGTTGGGGGCAATGAGCAGTTCTTC
TRBV27,TRBJ1-5,TRBD1,.,CASSYRGSGNQPQHF,TGTGCCAGCAGTTACAGGGGGTCGGGCAATCAGCCCCAGCATTTT
TRBV28,TRBJ2-3,.,.,CASSFDPSTDTQYF,TGTGCCAGCAGTTTTGATCCGAGCACAGATACGCAGTATTTT
TRBV3-1/TRBV3-2,TRBJ1-5,.,.,CASSQENPRILNQPQHF,TGTGCCAGCAGCCAAGAAAACCCCCGGATATTAAATCAGCCCCAGCATTTT
TRBV5-1,TRBJ1-1,.,.,CASYPTLGINTEAFF,TGCGCCAGCTACCCCACCCTGGGGATTAACACTGAAGCTTTCTTT